The clone carrying this TCR beta chain was seen repeatedly, ten times or more. Antigen unknown. Uncontrolled infection, other autoimmune disease, pregnancy or lactation barred patients from enrollment. The diagnostic basis comprised clinical symptoms, serum thyroxine and TRAb, thyroid ultrasound and orbital computed tomography. These data come from a study of T cells in Graves' hyperthyroidism and ophthalmopathy. Germline V CDR1 and CDR2: SGHRS, YFSETQ. The CDR3 consists of 16 residues. The J segment lost 7 bases and the V segment lost 1 base, leaving 6 bases of the junction unmatched. Study-level findings and limits: Using 13 V-J features, a model discriminated ophthalmopathy from stable hyperthyroidism.

Researchers took RNA transcripts and amplified the TCR beta CDR3 regions from them. When the TCR CDR3 underwent first-round RT-PCR, the HTBI primer set was used. Using its own MiXCR run on the multiplex PCR reads, TCRdb lists one record per CDR3 protein. The sample consists of 550,000 to 700,000 distinct CDR3 sequences, more than 45% of them appearing once. This clonotype was obtained from an adult woman with Graves' disease, either hyperthyroidism or ophthalmopathy (not recorded which). What was sequenced was peripheral blood or thyroid tissue (not recorded which). The rearrangement links TRBV5-1 to TRBJ2-2; 11 nucleotides agree with TRBD1. The CDR3 nucleotides read TGCGCCAGCAGCTTGCGGACAGGGGGCAATGGCGGGGAGCTGTTTTTT. This sequence encodes CASSLRTGGNGGELFF.